The clone carrying this T cell receptor beta chain was observed a handful of times. This record belongs to a study of shared clonotypes between healthy human individuals. Some clones are missing from TCRdb's copy, which holds only in-frame ones; the method was immunoSEQ multiplex PCR. The sample lists roughly 2.6 million clones, 85% to 95% occurring once. Germline CDR1 and CDR2: LNHDA and SQIVND (reference sequence). Trimming left V 4 bases short and J 1 base short, with 14 bases between. The CDR3 consists of 16 residues. In the CD4+ fraction, cells were divided into CD45RA+ naive and CD45RA-negative memory subsets.

The chain combines TRBV19 with TRBJ1-5; D might be TRBD1 (6 bases). This sequence originates from a man aged 18 to 29 in good health. The sample consisted of naive CD4+ T cells sorted from blood. Subset in this sample: CD45RA+ positively selected. The CDR3 loop reads CASSNSGTLSNQPQHF. The CDR3 region has the DNA TGTGCCAGTAGTAACTCCGGGACACTAAGCAATCAGCCCCAGCATTTT.